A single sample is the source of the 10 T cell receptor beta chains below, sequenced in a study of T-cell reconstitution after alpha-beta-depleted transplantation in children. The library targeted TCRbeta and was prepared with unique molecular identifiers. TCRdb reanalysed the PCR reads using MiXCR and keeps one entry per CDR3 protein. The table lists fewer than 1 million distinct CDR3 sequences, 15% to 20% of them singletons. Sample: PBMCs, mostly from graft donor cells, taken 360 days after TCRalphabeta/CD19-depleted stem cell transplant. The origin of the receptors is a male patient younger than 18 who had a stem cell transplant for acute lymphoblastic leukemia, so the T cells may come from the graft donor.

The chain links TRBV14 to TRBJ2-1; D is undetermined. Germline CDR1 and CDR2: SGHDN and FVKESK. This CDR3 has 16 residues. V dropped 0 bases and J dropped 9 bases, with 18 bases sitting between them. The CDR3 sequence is CASSQDLTNTVGEQFF. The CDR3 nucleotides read TGTGCCAGCAGCCAAGATCTAACCAACACGGTCGGTGAGCAGTTCTTC. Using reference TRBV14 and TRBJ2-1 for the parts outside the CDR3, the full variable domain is EAGVTQFPSHSVIEKGQTVTLRCDPISGHDNLYWYRRVMGKEIKFLLHFVKESKQDESGMPNNRFLAERTGGTYSTLKVQPAELEDSGVYFCASSQDLTNTVGEQFFGPGTRLTVL.

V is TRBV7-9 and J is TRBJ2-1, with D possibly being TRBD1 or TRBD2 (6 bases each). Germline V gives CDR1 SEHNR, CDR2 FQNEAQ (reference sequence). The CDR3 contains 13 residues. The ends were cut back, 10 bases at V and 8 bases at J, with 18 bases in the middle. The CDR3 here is CATERGEWDEQFF. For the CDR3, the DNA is TGTGCCACCGAGAGGGGGGAATGGGATGAGCAGTTCTTC.

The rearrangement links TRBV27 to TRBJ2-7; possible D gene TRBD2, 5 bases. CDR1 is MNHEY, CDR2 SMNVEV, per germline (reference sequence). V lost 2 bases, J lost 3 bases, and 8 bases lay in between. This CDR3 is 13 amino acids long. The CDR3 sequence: CASSLGSHYEQYF. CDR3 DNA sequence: TGTGCCAGCAGTTTAGGGAGTCACTACGAGCAGTACTTC.

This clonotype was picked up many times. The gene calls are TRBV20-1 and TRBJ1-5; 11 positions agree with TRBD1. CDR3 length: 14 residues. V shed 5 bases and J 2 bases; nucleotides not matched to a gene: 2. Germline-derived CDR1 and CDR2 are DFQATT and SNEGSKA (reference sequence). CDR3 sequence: CSARTGGGNQPQHF. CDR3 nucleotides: TGCAGTGCTCGGACAGGGGGCGGCAATCAGCCCCAGCATTTT.

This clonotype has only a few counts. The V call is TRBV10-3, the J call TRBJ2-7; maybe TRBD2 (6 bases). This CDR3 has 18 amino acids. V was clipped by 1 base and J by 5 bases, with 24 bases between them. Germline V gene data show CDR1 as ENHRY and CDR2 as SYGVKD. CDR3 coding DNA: TGTGCCATCAGTGAGTTCCTCGCAAGACCGCGGGACGGCCACGAGCAGTACTTC. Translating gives CAISEFLARPRDGHEQYF.

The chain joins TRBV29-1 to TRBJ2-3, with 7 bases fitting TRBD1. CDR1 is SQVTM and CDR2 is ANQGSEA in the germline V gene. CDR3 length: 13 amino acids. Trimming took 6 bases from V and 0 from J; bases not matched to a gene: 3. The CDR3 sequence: CSVGQASTDTQYF. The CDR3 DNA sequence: TGCAGCGTCGGACAGGCTAGCACAGATACGCAGTATTTT.

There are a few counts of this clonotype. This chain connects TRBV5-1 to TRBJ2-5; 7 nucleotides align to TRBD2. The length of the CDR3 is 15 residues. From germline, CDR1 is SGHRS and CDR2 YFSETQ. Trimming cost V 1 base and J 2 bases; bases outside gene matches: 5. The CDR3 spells CASSLIPAGQETQYF. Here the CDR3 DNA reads TGCGCCAGCAGCTTGATCCCAGCGGGGCAAGAGACCCAGTACTTC.

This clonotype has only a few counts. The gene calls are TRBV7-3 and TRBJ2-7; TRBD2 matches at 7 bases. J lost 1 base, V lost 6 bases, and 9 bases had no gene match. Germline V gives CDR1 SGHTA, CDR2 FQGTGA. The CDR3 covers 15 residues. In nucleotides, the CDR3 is TGTGCCAGCAGTCCATATAGCGGGCCATCCTACGAGCAGTACTTC. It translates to CASSPYSGPSYEQYF.

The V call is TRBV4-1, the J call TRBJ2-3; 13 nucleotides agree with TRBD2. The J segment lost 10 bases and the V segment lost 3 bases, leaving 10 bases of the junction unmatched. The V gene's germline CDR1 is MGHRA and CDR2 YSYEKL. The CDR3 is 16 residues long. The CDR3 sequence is CASSQAGTSGTPAQYF. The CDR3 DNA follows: TGCGCCAGCAGCCAGGCCGGGACTAGCGGGACCCCAGCGCAGTATTTT.

CDR3 region: CATSDRTGLDEQFF. The CDR3, as DNA: TGTGCCACCAGTGATCGCACAGGGTTGGATGAGCAGTTCTTC. This sequence joins TRBV24-1 and TRBJ2-1; D is possibly TRBD1 (6 bases). Germline assignment: CDR1 KGHDR and CDR2 SFDVKD. Trimming pared 3 bases from V and 8 bases from J, leaving 13 bases between. The CDR3 loop spans 14 amino acids.